The 8 T cell receptor beta chains reported below all come from one sample, sequenced in a study of regulatory T cells in long-lasting Graves disease. Time point in this sample: newly diagnosed GD, antithyroid drugs for less than 3 months. Extracted PBMC RNA gave rise to the TCR library. Libraries of TCR beta came from iRepertoire HTBI primers plus Arm-PCR of CDR3 regions. TCRdb ran MiXCR on the multiplex PCR reads and lists one entry per CDR3 protein. The table includes hundreds of thousands of distinct CDR3 sequences, about 16% detected once. The data were also submitted as part of a second study, on T cells in Graves' hyperthyroidism and ophthalmopathy.

Sample: peripheral blood mononuclear cells (PBMCs), taken at new diagnosis, from a patient treated with antithyroid drugs. These TCRs come from a woman aged 35-65 years with Graves disease.

This clonotype has a count of ten or more. V gene TRBV10-3 combines with J gene TRBJ1-5, with 9 positions matching TRBD1. This CDR3 is 15 amino acids long. J was trimmed by 1 base and V by 3 bases; bases with no gene match: 1. Germline CDR1 and CDR2: ENHRY and SYGVKD. CDR3 coding DNA: TGTGCCATCAGTGATGGGACAGGGAGCAATCAGCCCCAGCATTTT. Translated, it gives CAISDGTGSNQPQHF.

In its sample, this clonotype was seen many times. The CDR3 reads CASSIPGSYEQYF. The CDR3 DNA reads TGTGCCAGCAGTATCCCGGGAAGCTACGAGCAGTACTTC. This chain connects TRBV12-3 or TRBV12-4 to TRBJ2-7; TRBD2 might be the D (5 bases). The CDR3 runs 13 residues. With 5 bases removed from V and 3 bases from J, the gap between germline ends came to 11 bases.

In its sample, this clonotype was seen many times. This chain uses TRBV30 with TRBJ2-1; 12 nucleotides align to TRBD2. Germline-derived CDR1 and CDR2 are GTSNPN and SVGIG (reference sequence). V gave up 2 bases and J gave up 7 bases; unmatched junction bases: 6. The CDR3 covers 15 residues. In DNA form, the CDR3 reads TGTGCCTGGAGTCTGAATCTAGCGGGGGGGAATGAGCAGTTCTTC. Its protein product is CAWSLNLAGGNEQFF.

The chain carries TRBV18 and TRBJ2-1; D is possibly TRBD1 or TRBD2 (5 bases each). The CDR3 length is 12 residues. V was cut by 2 bases and J by 10 bases, with 9 bases left in between. Per the germline V gene, CDR1 is KGHSH and CDR2 is LQKENI. This CDR3 reads CASSPTGAEQFF. The DNA for the CDR3 is TGTGCCAGCTCACCAACCGGGGCCGAGCAGTTCTTC.

The chain carries TRBV13 and TRBJ2-7; D unclear. This CDR3 is 13 amino acids long. V lost 6 bases and J 2 bases, leaving 11 bases between the germline ends. Germline-derived CDR1 and CDR2 are PRHDT and FYEKMQ (reference sequence). The CDR3 sequence: CASSTLPTYEQYF. The CDR3 nucleotides are TGTGCCAGCAGTACGCTACCAACCTACGAGCAGTACTTC.

In its sample, this clonotype was seen many times. This chain connects TRBV30 to TRBJ2-7; D unclear. The CDR3 length is 11 residues. The V end lost 3 bases, the J end lost 4 bases, and 7 bases lay between the germline ends. CDR1 GTSNPN and CDR2 SVGIG come from the germline V gene (reference sequence). This CDR3 is CAWRDGYEQYF. The DNA of the CDR3 is TGTGCCTGGAGAGACGGGTACGAGCAGTACTTC.

This clonotype was observed many times. The chain has TRBV11-2 and TRBJ1-4, with a tentative D call TRBD1 (5 bases). V dropped 5 bases and J dropped 4 bases, with 17 bases sitting between them. The CDR3 covers 16 residues. Germline assignment: CDR1 SGHAT and CDR2 FQNNGV. As DNA, the CDR3 is TGTGCCAGCAGCCGCCTTAGCGGCGGGGGTAATGAAAAACTGTTTTTT. This translates into CASSRLSGGGNEKLFF.

This clonotype has ten or more counts. The rearrangement uses TRBV7-8 and TRBJ2-3; D ambiguous. The CDR3 runs to 15 residues. Deletions cut 5 bases from V and 2 bases from J, with 14 bases between. Germline CDR1 reads SGHVS; CDR2 reads FQNEAQ. The CDR3 protein is CASSPFGRITDTQYF. CDR3 nucleotides: TGTGCCAGCAGCCCCTTCGGACGGATCACAGATACGCAGTATTTT. Full variable domain (missing parts from reference TRBV7-8 and TRBJ2-3): GAGVSQSPRYKVAKRGQDVALRCDPISGHVSLFWYQQALGQGPEFLTYFQNEAQLDKSGLPSDRFFAERPEGSVSTLKIQRTQQEDSAVYLCASSPFGRITDTQYFGPGTRLTVL.